This T cell receptor (beta chain) stems from a study of prognosis after radiotherapy for stage I lung cancer. Across the study: Operability status for all non-small cell lung cancer patients was recorded as medically inoperable. Study results and caveats: Where distant metastases developed, patients had lower Shannon entropy after stereotactic body radiation therapy.

This CDR3 spans 14 amino acids. Germline CDR1 SQVTM, CDR2 ANQGSEA. Trimming took 1 base from V and 7 from J, leaving 14 bases between them. This clonotype occurred many times. The antigen remains unidentified. The genomic DNA TCR beta CDR3 region underwent two rounds of multiplex PCR. First-round PCR employed TRBV- and TRBJ-specific primers for each gene. MiXCR, run by TCRdb on the multiplex PCR reads, gives a single entry per CDR3 protein. The data hold about 51,000 distinct CDR3 sequences, with roughly 36% observed a single time. Sequenced material: PBMCs, taken before or after stereotactic body radiation therapy (not recorded which). This rearrangement joins TRBV29-1 to TRBJ2-1; tentatively, D is TRBD2 (5 bases). The origin of this receptor is a donor aged 50 or older with non-small cell lung cancer. The CDR3 sequence: CSVEGPFGGNEQFF. The CDR3 DNA is TGCAGCGTTGAAGGCCCCTTCGGCGGGAATGAGCAGTTCTTC.